This T cell receptor beta chain originates from a study of shared clonotypes between healthy human individuals. Study information: Donors consisted of two women and a few men between 18 and 49.

Sequencing used immunoSEQ multiplex PCR; TCRdb keeps in-frame clones, though not all of them. Here the sample spans hundreds of thousands of clones, approximately 75% being singletons. V lost 2 bases, J lost 4 bases, and 5 bases lay in between. The germline gives CDR1 MNHNS, CDR2 SASEGT. The CDR3 runs to 12 residues. About this clone itself: Its antigen remains unidentified.

Findings and caveats of the study: Blood was the sole source, and tissue repertoires probably differ.

V and J are TRBV6-1 and TRBJ1-2; no clear D. The sample was memory CD4+ T cells sorted from blood. Subset described: CD45RA-negative fraction. The sequence was obtained from a woman under 40 in good health. The CDR3 coding sequence is TGTGCCAGCAGTGAATCTTTCTATGGCTACACCTTC. Its translation: CASSESFYGYTF.